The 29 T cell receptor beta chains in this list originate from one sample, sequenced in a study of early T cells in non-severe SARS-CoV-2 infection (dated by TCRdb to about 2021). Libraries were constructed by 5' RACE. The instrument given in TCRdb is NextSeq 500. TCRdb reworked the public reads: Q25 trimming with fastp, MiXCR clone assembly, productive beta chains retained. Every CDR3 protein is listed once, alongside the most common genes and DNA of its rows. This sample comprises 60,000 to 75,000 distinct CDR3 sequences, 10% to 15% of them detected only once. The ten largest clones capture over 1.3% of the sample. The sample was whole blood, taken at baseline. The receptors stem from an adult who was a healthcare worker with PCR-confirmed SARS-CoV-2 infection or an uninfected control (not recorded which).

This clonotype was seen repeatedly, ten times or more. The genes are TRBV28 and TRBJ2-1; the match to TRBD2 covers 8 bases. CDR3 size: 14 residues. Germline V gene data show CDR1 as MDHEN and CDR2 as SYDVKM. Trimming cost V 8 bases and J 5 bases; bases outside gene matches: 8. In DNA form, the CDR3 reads TGTGCCAGCTCCGGAGGCGGGGGGCACAATGAGCAGTTCTTC. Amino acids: CASSGGGGHNEQFF.

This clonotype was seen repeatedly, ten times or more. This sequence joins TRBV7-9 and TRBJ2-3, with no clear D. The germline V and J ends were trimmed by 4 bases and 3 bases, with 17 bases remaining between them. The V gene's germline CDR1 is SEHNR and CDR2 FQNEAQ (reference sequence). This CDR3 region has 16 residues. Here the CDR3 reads CASSSQTLGGTDTQYF. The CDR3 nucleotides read TGTGCCAGCAGCTCCCAGACTCTGGGTGGAACAGATACGCAGTATTTT. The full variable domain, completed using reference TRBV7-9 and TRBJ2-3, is DTGVSQNPRHKITKRGQNVTFRCDPISEHNRLYWYRQTLGQGPEFLTYFQNEAQLEKSRLLSDRFSAERPKGSFSTLEIQRTEQGDSAMYLCASSSQTLGGTDTQYFGPGTRLTVL.

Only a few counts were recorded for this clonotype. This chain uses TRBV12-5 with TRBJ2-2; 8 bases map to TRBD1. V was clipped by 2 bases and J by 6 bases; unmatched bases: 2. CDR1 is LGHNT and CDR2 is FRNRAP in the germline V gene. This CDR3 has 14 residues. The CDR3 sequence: CASGLQGAAGELFF. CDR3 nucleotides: TGTGCTAGTGGTTTGCAGGGGGCCGCCGGGGAGCTGTTTTTT.

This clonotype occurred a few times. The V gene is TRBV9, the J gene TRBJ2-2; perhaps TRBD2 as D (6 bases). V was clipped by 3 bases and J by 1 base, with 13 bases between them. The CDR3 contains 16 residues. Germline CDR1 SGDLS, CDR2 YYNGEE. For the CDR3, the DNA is TGTGCCAGCAGCGCCGGGGACTCCATGAACACCGGGGAGCTGTTTTTT. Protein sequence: CASSAGDSMNTGELFF.

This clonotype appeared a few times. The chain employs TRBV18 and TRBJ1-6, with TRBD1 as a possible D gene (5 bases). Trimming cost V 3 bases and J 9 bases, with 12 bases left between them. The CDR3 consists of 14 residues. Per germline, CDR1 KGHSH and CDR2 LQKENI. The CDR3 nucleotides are TGTGCCAGCTCACCTGAGGGGTTAGCTTCACCCCTCCACTTT. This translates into CASSPEGLASPLHF.

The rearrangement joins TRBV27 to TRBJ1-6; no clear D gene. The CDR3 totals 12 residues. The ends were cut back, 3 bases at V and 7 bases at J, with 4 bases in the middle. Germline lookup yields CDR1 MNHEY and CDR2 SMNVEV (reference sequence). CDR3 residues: CASSFGNSPLHF. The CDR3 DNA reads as TGTGCCAGCAGTTTTGGCAATTCACCCCTCCACTTT.

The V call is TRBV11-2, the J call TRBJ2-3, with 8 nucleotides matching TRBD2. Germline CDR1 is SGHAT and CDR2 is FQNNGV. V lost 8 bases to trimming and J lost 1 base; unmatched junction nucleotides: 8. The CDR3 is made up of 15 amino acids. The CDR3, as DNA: TGTGCCAGCGGTCGATGGCGGGAGGGCACAGATACGCAGTATTTT. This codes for CASGRWREGTDTQYF.

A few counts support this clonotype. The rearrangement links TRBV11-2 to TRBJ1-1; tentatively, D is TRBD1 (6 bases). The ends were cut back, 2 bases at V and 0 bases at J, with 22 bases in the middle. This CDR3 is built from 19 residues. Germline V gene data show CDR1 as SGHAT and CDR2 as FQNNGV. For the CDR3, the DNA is TGTGCCAGCAGCTTACCCCGGGGGCCGGGGGCATCGATGAACACTGAAGCTTTCTTT. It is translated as CASSLPRGPGASMNTEAFF.

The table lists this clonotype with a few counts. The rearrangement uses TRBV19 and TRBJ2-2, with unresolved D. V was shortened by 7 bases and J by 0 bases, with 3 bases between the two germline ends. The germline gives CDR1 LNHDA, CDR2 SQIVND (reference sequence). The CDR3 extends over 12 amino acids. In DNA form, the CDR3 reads TGTGCCAGTATTACGAACACCGGGGAGCTGTTTTTT. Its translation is CASITNTGELFF.

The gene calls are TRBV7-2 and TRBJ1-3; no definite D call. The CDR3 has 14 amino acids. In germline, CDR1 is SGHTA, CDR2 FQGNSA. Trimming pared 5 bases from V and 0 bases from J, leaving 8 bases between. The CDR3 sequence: CASSLMSSGNTIYF. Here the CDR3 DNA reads TGTGCCAGCAGCCTCATGAGCTCTGGAAACACCATATATTTT. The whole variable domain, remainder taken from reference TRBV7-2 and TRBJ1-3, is GAGVSQSPSNKVTEKGKDVELRCDPISGHTALYWYRQSLGQGLEFLIYFQGNSAPDKSGLPSDRFSAERTGGSVSTLTIQRTQQEDSAVYLCASSLMSSGNTIYFGEGSWLTVV.

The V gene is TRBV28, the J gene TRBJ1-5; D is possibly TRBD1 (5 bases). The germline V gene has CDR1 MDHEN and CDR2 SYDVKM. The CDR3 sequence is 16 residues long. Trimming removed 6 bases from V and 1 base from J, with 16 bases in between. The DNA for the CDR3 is TGTGCCAGCAGCCCCCCTAGGGGTCGGAGCAATCAGCCCCAGCATTTT. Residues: CASSPPRGRSNQPQHF. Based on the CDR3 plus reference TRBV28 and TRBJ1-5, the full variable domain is DVKVTQSSRYLVKRTGEKVFLECVQDMDHENMFWYRQDPGLGLRLIYFSYDVKMKEKGDIPEGYSVSREKKERFSLILESASTNQTSMYLCASSPPRGRSNQPQHFGDGTRLSIL.

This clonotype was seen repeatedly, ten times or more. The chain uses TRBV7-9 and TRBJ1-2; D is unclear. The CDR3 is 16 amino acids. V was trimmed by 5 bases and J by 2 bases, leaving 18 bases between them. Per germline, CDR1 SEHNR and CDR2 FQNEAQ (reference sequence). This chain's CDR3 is CASSRSGDTRNYGYTF. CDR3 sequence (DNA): TGTGCCAGCAGCCGATCCGGGGATACACGAAACTATGGCTACACCTTC. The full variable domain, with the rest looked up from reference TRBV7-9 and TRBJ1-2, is DTGVSQNPRHKITKRGQNVTFRCDPISEHNRLYWYRQTLGQGPEFLTYFQNEAQLEKSRLLSDRFSAERPKGSFSTLEIQRTEQGDSAMYLCASSRSGDTRNYGYTFGSGTRLTVV.

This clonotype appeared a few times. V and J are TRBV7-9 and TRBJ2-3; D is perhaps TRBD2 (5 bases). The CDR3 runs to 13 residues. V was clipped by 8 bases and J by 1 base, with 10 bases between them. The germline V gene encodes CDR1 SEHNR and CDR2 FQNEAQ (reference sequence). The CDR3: CASEGGRTDTQYF. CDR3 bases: TGTGCCAGCGAAGGCGGGCGCACAGATACGCAGTATTTT.

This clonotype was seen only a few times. CDR3 sequence: CASSLDWSTQYF. In DNA form, the CDR3 reads TGTGCCAGCAGCTTAGATTGGTCGACCCAGTACTTC. The rearrangement joins TRBV11-2 to TRBJ2-5, with D unclear. V shed 0 bases and J shed 7 bases, with 6 bases lying between them. The germline gives CDR1 SGHAT, CDR2 FQNNGV. This CDR3 region has 12 residues.

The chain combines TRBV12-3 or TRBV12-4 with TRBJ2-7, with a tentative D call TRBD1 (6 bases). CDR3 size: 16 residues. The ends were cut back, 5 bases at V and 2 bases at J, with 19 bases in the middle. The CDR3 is CASSPQGQLRTYEQYF. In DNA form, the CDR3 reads TGTGCCAGCAGTCCACAAGGACAGTTGAGAACCTACGAGCAGTACTTC.

In nucleotides, the CDR3 is TGTGCCAGCAAAACTAGCGGGGGGCCTTGGGATACGCAGTATTTT. It translates to CASKTSGGPWDTQYF. The genes are TRBV6-2 or TRBV6-3 and TRBJ2-3, with 12 bases lining up with TRBD2. V lost 7 bases to trimming and J lost 6 bases; unmatched junction nucleotides: 8. CDR1 and CDR2 (germline): MNHEY, SVGEGT. The CDR3 spans 15 residues.

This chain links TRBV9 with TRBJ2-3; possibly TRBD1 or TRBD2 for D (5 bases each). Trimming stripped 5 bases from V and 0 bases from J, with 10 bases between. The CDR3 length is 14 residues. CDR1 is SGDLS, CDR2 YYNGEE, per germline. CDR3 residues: CASRGTLSTDTQYF. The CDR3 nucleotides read TGTGCCAGCAGGGGGACCCTTAGCACAGATACGCAGTATTTT.

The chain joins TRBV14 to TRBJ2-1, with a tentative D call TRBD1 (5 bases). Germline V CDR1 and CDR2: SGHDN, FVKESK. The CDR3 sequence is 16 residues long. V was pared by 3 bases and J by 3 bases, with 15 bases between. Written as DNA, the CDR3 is TGTGCCAGCAGCCATGCAGGGCCTGAGTACTACAATGAGCAGTTCTTC. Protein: CASSHAGPEYYNEQFF.

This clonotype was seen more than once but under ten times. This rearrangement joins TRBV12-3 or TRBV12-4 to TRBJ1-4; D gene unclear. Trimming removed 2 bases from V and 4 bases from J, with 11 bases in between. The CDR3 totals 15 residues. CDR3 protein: CASSLMGVDNEKLFF. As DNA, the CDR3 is TGTGCCAGCAGTTTAATGGGAGTTGATAATGAAAAACTGTTTTTT.

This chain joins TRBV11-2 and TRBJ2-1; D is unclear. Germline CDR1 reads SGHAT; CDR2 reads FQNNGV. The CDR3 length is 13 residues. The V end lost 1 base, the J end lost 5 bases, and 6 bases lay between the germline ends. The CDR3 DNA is TGTGCCAGCAGCTTAGGACTGAACAATGAGCAGTTCTTC. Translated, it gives CASSLGLNNEQFF. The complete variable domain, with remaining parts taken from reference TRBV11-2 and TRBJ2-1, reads EAGVAQSPRYKIIEKRQSVAFWCNPISGHATLYWYQQILGQGPKLLIQFQNNGVVDDSQLPKDRFSAERLKGVDSTLKIQPAKLEDSAVYLCASSLGLNNEQFFGPGTRLTVL.

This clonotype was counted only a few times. The CDR3 protein is CASSYDRGGSEQYF. The CDR3 nucleotides read TGTGCCAGCAGCTATGACAGGGGCGGAAGCGAGCAGTACTTC. V gene TRBV13 combines with J gene TRBJ2-7; 8 bases agree with TRBD1. The CDR3 runs to 14 residues. The junction had 8 bases not matched to a gene; V was cut back by 4 bases and J by 6 bases. Germline lookup yields CDR1 PRHDT and CDR2 FYEKMQ (reference sequence).

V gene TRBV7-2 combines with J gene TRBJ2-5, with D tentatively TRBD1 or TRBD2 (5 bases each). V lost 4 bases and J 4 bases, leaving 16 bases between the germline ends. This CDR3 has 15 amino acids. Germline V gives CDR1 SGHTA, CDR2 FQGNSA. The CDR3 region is CASSSPVGAVETQYF. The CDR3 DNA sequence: TGTGCCAGCAGCTCCCCTGTCGGGGCGGTAGAGACCCAGTACTTC.

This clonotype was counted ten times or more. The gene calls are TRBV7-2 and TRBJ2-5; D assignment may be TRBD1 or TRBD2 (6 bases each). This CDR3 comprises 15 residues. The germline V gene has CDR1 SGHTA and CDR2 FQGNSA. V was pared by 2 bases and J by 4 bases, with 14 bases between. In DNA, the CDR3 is TGTGCCAGCAGCTTAATCTCGGGGGCCCGAGAGACCCAGTACTTC. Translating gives CASSLISGARETQYF.

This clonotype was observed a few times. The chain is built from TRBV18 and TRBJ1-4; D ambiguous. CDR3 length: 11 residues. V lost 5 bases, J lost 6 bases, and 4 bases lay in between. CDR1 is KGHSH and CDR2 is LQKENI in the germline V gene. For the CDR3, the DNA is TGTGCCAGCTCATCCTATGAAAAACTGTTTTTT. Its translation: CASSSYEKLFF.

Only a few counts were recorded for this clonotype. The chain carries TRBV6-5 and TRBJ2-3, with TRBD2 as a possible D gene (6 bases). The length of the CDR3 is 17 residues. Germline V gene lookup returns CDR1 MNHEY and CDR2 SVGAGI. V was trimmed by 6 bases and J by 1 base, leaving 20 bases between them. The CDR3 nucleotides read TGTGCCAGCAGCCGGCCCCCGGCGGGACCAGGCACAGATACGCAGTATTTT. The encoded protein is CASSRPPAGPGTDTQYF.

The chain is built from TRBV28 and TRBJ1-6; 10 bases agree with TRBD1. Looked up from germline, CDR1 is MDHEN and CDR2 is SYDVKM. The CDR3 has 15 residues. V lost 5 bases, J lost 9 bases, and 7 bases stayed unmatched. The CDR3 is CASSPRDRGPSPLHF. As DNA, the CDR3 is TGTGCCAGCAGTCCTCGTGACAGGGGGCCTTCACCCCTCCACTTT.

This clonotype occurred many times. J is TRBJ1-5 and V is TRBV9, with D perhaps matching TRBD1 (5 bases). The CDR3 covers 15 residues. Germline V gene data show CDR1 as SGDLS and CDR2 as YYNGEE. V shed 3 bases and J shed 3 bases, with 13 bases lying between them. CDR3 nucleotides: TGTGCCAGCAGCGGGGGCGGAACGCCCAATCAGCCCCAGCATTTT. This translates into CASSGGGTPNQPQHF.

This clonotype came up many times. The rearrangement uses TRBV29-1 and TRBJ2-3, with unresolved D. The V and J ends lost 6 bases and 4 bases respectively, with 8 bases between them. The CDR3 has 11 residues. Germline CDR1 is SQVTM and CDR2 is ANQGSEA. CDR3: CSVVTPDTQYF. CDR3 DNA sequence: TGCAGCGTAGTGACTCCAGATACGCAGTATTTT.

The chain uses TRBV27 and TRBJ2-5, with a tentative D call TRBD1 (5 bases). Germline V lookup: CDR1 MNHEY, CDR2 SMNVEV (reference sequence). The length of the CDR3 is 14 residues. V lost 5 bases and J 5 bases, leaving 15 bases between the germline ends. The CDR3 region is CASSHGSGLETQYF. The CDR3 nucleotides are TGTGCCAGCAGTCACGGGTCAGGGCTTGAGACCCAGTACTTC.